The rows below give T cell receptor beta chains drawn from one sample of a study of cytomegalovirus exposure and HLA in healthy donors. Sequenced by immunoSEQ multiplex PCR; TCRdb stores in-frame clones only, minus some. The sample records under 110,000 clones, about 81% being singletons. The sample comprised PBMCs. The origin of the receptors is a male donor in good health and CMV-seropositive. CDR3s include the opening cysteine and the closing phenylalanine or tryptophan. Each record gives: clone size, V gene, J gene, D gene, CDR3 protein, CDR3 DNA. A D gene is named only where the DNA matches it firmly. Not all rows give a size; the values are once, few, many and, for expanded clones, a class.

abundance: NA
v_gene: TRBV18
j_gene: TRBJ1-5
d_gene: NA
CDR3aa: CASSQQGSGNQPQHF
CDR3nt: TGTGCCAGCTCACAGCAGGGGAGTGGGAATCAGCCCCAGCATTTT

abundance: NA
v_gene: TRBV9
j_gene: TRBJ2-5
d_gene: TRBD2
CDR3aa: CASSVLAGEVYF
CDR3nt: TGTGCCAGCAGCGTACTAGCGGGGGAGGTGTACTTC

abundance: NA
v_gene: TRBV4-1
j_gene: TRBJ1-4
d_gene: NA
CDR3aa: CASTKDGSWSNEKLFF
CDR3nt: TGCGCCAGCACCAAAGATGGGAGTTGGTCTAATGAAAAACTGTTTTTT

abundance: NA
v_gene: TRBV27
j_gene: TRBJ2-2
d_gene: TRBD2
CDR3aa: CASSLWGLGASGTGELFF
CDR3nt: TGTGCCAGCAGTTTATGGGGGCTTGGGGCTAGCGGGACCGGGGAGCTGTTTTTT

abundance: NA
v_gene: TRBV5-6
j_gene: TRBJ2-7
d_gene: TRBD2
CDR3aa: CASSRGLAYEQYF
CDR3nt: TGTGCCAGCAGCAGGGGACTAGCCTACGAGCAGTACTTC

abundance: NA
v_gene: TRBV5-6
j_gene: TRBJ2-7
d_gene: TRBD1
CDR3aa: CASSPNTGTGTYEQYF
CDR3nt: TGTGCCAGCAGCCCAAACACCGGGACAGGGACCTACGAGCAGTACTTC

abundance: NA
v_gene: TRBV5-6
j_gene: TRBJ1-5
d_gene: TRBD1
CDR3aa: CASSLGTEYSNQPQHF
CDR3nt: TGTGCCAGCAGCTTAGGGACAGAATATAGCAATCAGCCCCAGCATTTT

abundance: NA
v_gene: TRBV6-6
j_gene: TRBJ1-2
d_gene: TRBD1
CDR3aa: CASSKPGQGAQGYTF
CDR3nt: TGTGCCAGCAGTAAGCCGGGACAGGGGGCGCAAGGCTACACCTTC

abundance: NA
v_gene: TRBV19
j_gene: TRBJ2-1
d_gene: TRBD2
CDR3aa: CASSSRGGRAYNEQFF
CDR3nt: TGTGCCAGTAGTTCTAGAGGCGGGAGGGCCTACAATGAGCAGTTCTTC

abundance: NA
v_gene: TRBV7-2
j_gene: TRBJ2-3
d_gene: NA
CDR3aa: CASSFSTQDTQYF
CDR3nt: TGTGCCAGCAGCTTCTCGACACAGGATACGCAGTATTTT

abundance: few
v_gene: TRBV5-1
j_gene: TRBJ1-2
d_gene: TRBD1
CDR3aa: CASSLDRATDGYTF
CDR3nt: TGCGCCAGCAGCCTGGACAGGGCGACCGATGGCTACACCTTC

abundance: NA
v_gene: TRBV6-1
j_gene: TRBJ2-7
d_gene: NA
CDR3aa: CASSGQNPTYEQYF
CDR3nt: TGTGCCAGCAGTGGACAAAACCCTACCTACGAGCAGTACTTC

abundance: NA
v_gene: TRBV4-2
j_gene: TRBJ2-7
d_gene: TRBD2
CDR3aa: CASSHPAGGAYEQYF
CDR3nt: TGTGCCAGCAGCCACCCCGCGGGGGGGGCCTACGAGCAGTACTTC

abundance: NA
v_gene: TRBV9
j_gene: TRBJ1-1
d_gene: NA
CDR3aa: CASSGGVTGNTEAFF
CDR3nt: TGTGCCAGCAGCGGAGGGGTGACAGGGAACACTGAAGCTTTCTTT

abundance: NA
v_gene: TRBV19
j_gene: TRBJ1-5
d_gene: NA
CDR3aa: CASSNRDSNQPQHF
CDR3nt: TGTGCCAGCAGCAACAGGGATAGCAATCAGCCCCAGCATTTT

abundance: NA
v_gene: TRBV5-1
j_gene: TRBJ2-3
d_gene: NA
CDR3aa: CASRGQSLVSDTQYF
CDR3nt: TGCGCCAGCAGGGGGCAAAGCTTGGTGTCAGATACGCAGTATTTT

abundance: NA
v_gene: TRBV9
j_gene: TRBJ2-1
d_gene: TRBD1
CDR3aa: CASSARGQKNEQFF
CDR3nt: TGTGCCAGCAGCGCGAGGGGGCAAAAGAATGAGCAGTTCTTC

abundance: NA
v_gene: TRBV6-5
j_gene: TRBJ1-4
d_gene: NA
CDR3aa: CASRRDGNEKLFF
CDR3nt: TGTGCCAGCAGGCGGGACGGAAATGAAAAACTGTTTTTT

abundance: NA
v_gene: TRBV29-1
j_gene: TRBJ2-7
d_gene: TRBD2
CDR3aa: CSVVGTSGGVYSYEQYF
CDR3nt: TGCAGCGTTGTGGGGACTAGCGGAGGAGTCTATTCCTACGAGCAGTACTTC

abundance: NA
v_gene: TRBV6-1
j_gene: TRBJ1-5
d_gene: NA
CDR3aa: CASRAPNQPQHF
CDR3nt: TGTGCCAGCAGGGCCCCTAATCAGCCCCAGCATTTT

abundance: once
v_gene: TRBV29-1
j_gene: TRBJ2-6
d_gene: TRBD1
CDR3aa: CSVEGTGSSGANVLTF
CDR3nt: TGCAGCGTTGAAGGGACAGGATCATCTGGGGCCAACGTCCTGACTTTC

abundance: NA
v_gene: TRBV28
j_gene: TRBJ1-5
d_gene: NA
CDR3aa: CASSLTGSNQPQNF
CDR3nt: TGTGCCAGCAGTCTAACAGGTAGCAATCAGCCCCAGAATTTT

abundance: NA
v_gene: TRBV15
j_gene: TRBJ1-1
d_gene: NA
CDR3aa: CATAARGVKDTEAFF
CDR3nt: TGTGCCACCGCCGCCCGAGGAGTTAAGGACACTGAAGCTTTCTTT

abundance: NA
v_gene: TRBV28
j_gene: TRBJ2-5
d_gene: NA
CDR3aa: CASSLSGQETQYF
CDR3nt: TGTGCCAGCAGTTTATCCGGCCAAGAGACCCAGTACTTC

abundance: NA
v_gene: TRBV6-5
j_gene: TRBJ1-2
d_gene: NA
CDR3aa: CASSTRGGYTF
CDR3nt: TGTGCCAGCAGTACCCGAGGGGGCTACACCTTC

abundance: NA
v_gene: TRBV6-5
j_gene: TRBJ2-7
d_gene: NA
CDR3aa: CASSYAESGSAEQYF
CDR3nt: TGTGCCAGCAGTTACGCAGAATCTGGTTCCGCCGAGCAGTACTTC

abundance: NA
v_gene: TRBV28
j_gene: TRBJ2-7
d_gene: NA
CDR3aa: CASSLQGPPYEQYF
CDR3nt: TGTGCCAGCAGTTTACAGGGGCCCCCCTACGAGCAGTACTTC

abundance: NA
v_gene: TRBV5-1
j_gene: TRBJ2-5
d_gene: NA
CDR3aa: CASSRTILPGTSEETQYF
CDR3nt: TGCGCCAGCAGCAGAACGATCTTACCCGGGACATCTGAAGAGACCCAGTACTTC

abundance: NA
v_gene: TRBV9
j_gene: TRBJ2-5
d_gene: TRBD2
CDR3aa: CASSVDGGGGFIGTQYF
CDR3nt: TGTGCCAGCAGCGTAGACGGCGGGGGAGGCTTTATCGGGACCCAGTACTTC

abundance: NA
v_gene: TRBV4-1
j_gene: TRBJ2-3
d_gene: TRBD2
CDR3aa: CASSQVQLAGTDTQYF
CDR3nt: TGCGCCAGCAGCCAAGTCCAACTAGCGGGGACAGATACGCAGTATTTT

abundance: NA
v_gene: TRBV28
j_gene: TRBJ1-5
d_gene: NA
CDR3aa: CASRGGTYQPQHF
CDR3nt: TGTGCCAGCAGGGGGGGGACCTATCAGCCCCAGCATTTT

abundance: few
v_gene: TRBV28
j_gene: TRBJ2-1
d_gene: TRBD1
CDR3aa: CASSLGGQGVNEQFF
CDR3nt: TGTGCCAGCAGTTTAGGGGGACAGGGGGTTAATGAGCAGTTCTTC

abundance: once
v_gene: TRBV14
j_gene: TRBJ1-2
d_gene: NA
CDR3aa: CASSQAPSSGANYGYTF
CDR3nt: TGTGCCAGCAGCCAAGCCCCCTCGAGCGGAGCTAACTATGGCTACACCTTC

abundance: NA
v_gene: TRBV5-6
j_gene: TRBJ2-7
d_gene: TRBD2
CDR3aa: CASSSRLAGGYEQYF
CDR3nt: TGTGCCAGCAGCTCCCGACTAGCGGGAGGCTACGAGCAGTACTTC

abundance: NA
v_gene: TRBV28
j_gene: TRBJ1-6
d_gene: TRBD1
CDR3aa: CASSFLDRNSPLHF
CDR3nt: TGTGCCAGCAGTTTTCTGGACAGGAATTCACCCCTCCACTTT

abundance: NA
v_gene: TRBV30
j_gene: TRBJ1-5
d_gene: NA
CDR3aa: CAWGGRGNQPQHF
CDR3nt: TGTGCCTGGGGGGGCCGGGGCAATCAGCCCCAGCATTTT

abundance: once
v_gene: TRBV9
j_gene: TRBJ1-5
d_gene: NA
CDR3aa: CASSASGFGQPQHF
CDR3nt: TGTGCCAGCAGCGCTTCAGGGTTTGGGCAGCCCCAGCATTTT

abundance: once
v_gene: TRBV15
j_gene: TRBJ2-5
d_gene: NA
CDR3aa: CATSPGTPQETQYF
CDR3nt: TGTGCCACCAGCCCAGGGACTCCGCAAGAGACCCAGTACTTC

abundance: once
v_gene: TRBV7-2
j_gene: TRBJ2-2
d_gene: TRBD2
CDR3aa: CASSSRLGLATGELFF
CDR3nt: TGTGCCAGCAGCTCGCGGCTGGGACTAGCTACCGGGGAGCTGTTTTTT

abundance: NA
v_gene: TRBV4-3
j_gene: TRBJ1-1
d_gene: NA
CDR3aa: CASSQESVLNTEAFF
CDR3nt: TGCGCCAGCAGCCAAGAATCGGTCCTGAACACTGAAGCTTTCTTT

abundance: NA
v_gene: TRBV7-3
j_gene: TRBJ2-3
d_gene: NA
CDR3aa: CASSPAGIPNTQYF
CDR3nt: TGTGCCAGCAGCCCCGCAGGAATACCTAATACGCAGTATTTT

abundance: NA
v_gene: TRBV5-5
j_gene: TRBJ2-7
d_gene: NA
CDR3aa: CASGLFGVGYEQYF
CDR3nt: TGTGCCAGCGGCCTTTTCGGGGTAGGCTACGAGCAGTACTTC

abundance: NA
v_gene: TRBV4-2
j_gene: TRBJ2-7
d_gene: TRBD1
CDR3aa: CASSTGDRKREQYF
CDR3nt: TGTGCCAGCAGCACAGGGGATCGTAAGCGCGAGCAGTACTTC

abundance: NA
v_gene: TRBV6-5
j_gene: TRBJ2-3
d_gene: NA
CDR3aa: CASSPLTRHTQYF
CDR3nt: TGTGCCAGCAGTCCCCTGACAAGGCATACGCAGTATTTT

abundance: NA
v_gene: TRBV25-1
j_gene: TRBJ2-7
d_gene: TRBD2
CDR3aa: CASSETQLAGTYEQYF
CDR3nt: TGTGCCAGCAGTGAAACCCAGCTAGCGGGAACCTACGAGCAGTACTTC

abundance: once
v_gene: TRBV27
j_gene: TRBJ2-1
d_gene: TRBD2
CDR3aa: CASSLVPGTSTSNEQFF
CDR3nt: TGTGCCAGCAGTTTAGTCCCCGGGACTAGCACAAGCAATGAGCAGTTCTTC

abundance: NA
v_gene: TRBV9
j_gene: TRBJ1-1
d_gene: NA
CDR3aa: CASSLHSGNTEAFF
CDR3nt: TGTGCCAGCAGCTTACACAGCGGGAACACTGAAGCTTTCTTT

abundance: NA
v_gene: TRBV7-9
j_gene: TRBJ1-4
d_gene: NA
CDR3aa: CASSSIGLTNEKLFF
CDR3nt: TGTGCCAGCAGCTCGATTGGGCTGACTAATGAAAAACTGTTTTTT

abundance: once
v_gene: TRBV7-8
j_gene: TRBJ2-6
d_gene: NA
CDR3aa: CASSPVSGSGANVLTF
CDR3nt: TGTGCCAGCAGCCCAGTGTCGGGGTCTGGGGCCAACGTCCTGACTTTC

abundance: NA
v_gene: TRBV7-2
j_gene: TRBJ2-5
d_gene: TRBD1
CDR3aa: CASSQRTGGGRETQYF
CDR3nt: TGTGCCAGCAGCCAAAGGACAGGGGGCGGTCGGGAGACCCAGTACTTC

abundance: NA
v_gene: TRBV28
j_gene: TRBJ1-5
d_gene: NA
CDR3aa: CGGRGNQPQHF
CDR3nt: TGTGGTGGCAGAGGGAATCAGCCCCAGCATTTT

abundance: NA
v_gene: TRBV7-6
j_gene: TRBJ2-1
d_gene: TRBD2
CDR3aa: CASSPMKLAGFPNEQFF
CDR3nt: TGTGCCAGCAGCCCAATGAAACTAGCGGGATTTCCAAATGAGCAGTTCTTC